This T cell receptor beta chain was identified in a study of T cells in Graves' hyperthyroidism and ophthalmopathy. Findings and caveats of the study: Blood also contained most expanded thyroid clonotypes above 0.001.

On this clonotype: Antigen: not known.

Regions amplified from RNA transcripts were the TCR beta CDR3 regions. Researchers ran a first-round RT-PCR on the TCR CDR3 using the HTBI primer set. Each CDR3 protein is one row after TCRdb ran MiXCR on the multiplex PCR reads. The sample lists over 700,000 distinct CDR3 sequences, about two fifths occurring once. Unmatched junction bases numbered 4, after V lost 4 bases and J lost 4 bases. The CDR3 sequence is 17 residues long. Germline values: CDR1 LNHNV, CDR2 YYDKDF (reference sequence). The V gene is TRBV15, the J gene TRBJ2-2, with 15 bases aligning to TRBD2. The receptor's source is a man between 18 and 29 years old with Graves' hyperthyroidism. Input material: blood. This chain's CDR3 is CATSKGLAGGGTGELFF. DNA of the CDR3: TGTGCCACCAGCAAGGGACTAGCGGGAGGAGGCACCGGGGAGCTGTTTTTT.